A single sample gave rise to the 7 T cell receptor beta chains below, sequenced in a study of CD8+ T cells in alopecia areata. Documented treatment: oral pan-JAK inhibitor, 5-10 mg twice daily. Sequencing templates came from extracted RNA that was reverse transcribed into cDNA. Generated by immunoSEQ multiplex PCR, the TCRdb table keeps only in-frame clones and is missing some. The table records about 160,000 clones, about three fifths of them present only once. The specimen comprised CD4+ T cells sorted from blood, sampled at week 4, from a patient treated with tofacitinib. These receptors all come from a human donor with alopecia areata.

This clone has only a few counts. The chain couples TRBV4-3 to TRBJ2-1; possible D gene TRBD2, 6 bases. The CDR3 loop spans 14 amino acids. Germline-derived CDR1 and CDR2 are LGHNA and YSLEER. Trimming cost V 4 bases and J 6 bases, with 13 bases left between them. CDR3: CASSPTQRANEQFF. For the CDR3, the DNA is TGCGCCAGCAGCCCAACCCAGCGGGCCAATGAGCAGTTCTTC.

CDR3 nucleotides: TGTGCCAGCAAGAGGACTCTCCGGTACGAGCAGTACTTC. Translation gives CASKRTLRYEQYF. The chain joins TRBV6-6 to TRBJ2-7, with a tentative D call TRBD2 (5 bases). The CDR3 runs 13 residues. V was shortened by 7 bases and J by 4 bases, with 14 bases between the two germline ends. Germline-derived CDR1 and CDR2 are MNHNY and SVGAGI (reference sequence).

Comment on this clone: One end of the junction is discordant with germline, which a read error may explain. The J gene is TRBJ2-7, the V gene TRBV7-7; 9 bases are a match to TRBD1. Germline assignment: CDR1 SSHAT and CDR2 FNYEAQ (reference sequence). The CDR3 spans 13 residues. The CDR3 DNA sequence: TGTGCTAGCAGCTTGGGGGACAGGGACGAGCAGTACTTC. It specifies CASSLGDRDEQYF.

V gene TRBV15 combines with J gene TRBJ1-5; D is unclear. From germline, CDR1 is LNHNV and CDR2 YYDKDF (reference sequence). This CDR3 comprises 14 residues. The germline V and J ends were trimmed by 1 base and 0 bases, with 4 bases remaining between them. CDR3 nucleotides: TGTGCCACCAGCAGAGTGGATAGCAATCAGCCCCAGCATTTT. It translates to CATSRVDSNQPQHF.

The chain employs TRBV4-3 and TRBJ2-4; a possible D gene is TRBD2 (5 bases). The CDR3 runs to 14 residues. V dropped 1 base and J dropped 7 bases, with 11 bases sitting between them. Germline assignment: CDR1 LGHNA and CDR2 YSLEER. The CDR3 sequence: CASSQAWERNIQYF. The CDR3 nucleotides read TGCGCCAGCAGCCAAGCCTGGGAGAGGAACATTCAGTACTTC.

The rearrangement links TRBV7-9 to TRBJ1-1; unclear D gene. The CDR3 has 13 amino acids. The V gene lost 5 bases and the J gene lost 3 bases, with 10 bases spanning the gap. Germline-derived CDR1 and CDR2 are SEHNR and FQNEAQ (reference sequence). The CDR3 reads CASSPHTDTEAFF. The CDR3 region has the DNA TGTGCCAGCAGCCCCCACACGGACACTGAAGCTTTCTTT.

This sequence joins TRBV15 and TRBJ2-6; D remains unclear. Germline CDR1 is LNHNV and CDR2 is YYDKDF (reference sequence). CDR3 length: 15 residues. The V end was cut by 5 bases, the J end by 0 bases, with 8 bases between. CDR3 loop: CATSARVSGANVLTF. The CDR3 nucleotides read TGTGCCACCAGCGCTAGGGTCTCTGGGGCCAACGTCCTGACTTTC.